Following are 28 T cell receptor beta chains from one sample sequenced in a study of blood T cell repertoires in COVID-19. Assay: immunoSEQ multiplex PCR; the TCRdb copy retains only in-frame clones and omits some. Among about 240,000 clones listed, 82% were seen once. The sequencing input was peripheral blood. The receptors come from a woman aged 55-70 years with active or convalescent COVID-19.

This clone came up once. V and J are TRBV4-3 and TRBJ2-3, with D perhaps TRBD2 (6 bases). Germline V lookup: CDR1 LGHNA, CDR2 YSLEER. V was trimmed by 0 bases and J by 5 bases, leaving 12 bases between them. CDR3 length: 15 amino acids. CDR3 DNA sequence: TGCGCCAGCAGCCAAGATCGCTTGGGACTAGATACGCAGTATTTT. This codes for CASSQDRLGLDTQYF.

The chain couples TRBV5-4 to TRBJ2-2, with D perhaps matching TRBD2 (6 bases). V was pared by 5 bases and J by 6 bases, with 11 bases between. The CDR3 loop spans 13 amino acids. Germline V gene sequence: CDR1 SGHNT, CDR2 YYREEE (reference sequence). DNA of the CDR3: TGTGCCAGCAGACCAATAGCGGCCGGGGAGCTGTTTTTT. It specifies CASRPIAAGELFF.

The V and J genes are TRBV9 and TRBJ1-1; weak D call: TRBD1 (5 bases). The length of the CDR3 is 12 residues. Germline loops: CDR1 SGDLS, CDR2 YYNGEE. V dropped 0 bases and J dropped 10 bases, with 10 bases sitting between them. The chain's CDR3 is CASSVGQGGAFF. CDR3 sequence (DNA): TGTGCCAGCAGCGTAGGGCAGGGAGGAGCTTTCTTT.

The chain has TRBV9 and TRBJ2-2; tentatively, D is TRBD1 (6 bases). The CDR3 contains 15 residues. Germline CDR1 and CDR2: SGDLS and YYNGEE. The ends were cut back, 3 bases at V and 7 bases at J, with 16 bases in the middle. The CDR3 region is CASSEQRGLGGELFF. CDR3 sequence (DNA): TGTGCCAGCAGCGAACAAAGGGGGTTGGGCGGGGAGCTGTTTTTT.

This clone came up once. The CDR3 region is CASSQDGDRGYYEQYF. The CDR3 region has the DNA TGTGCCAGCAGCCAAGATGGGGACAGGGGATACTACGAGCAGTACTTC. The chain joins TRBV4-2 to TRBJ2-7, with 10 bases aligning to TRBD1. The CDR3 is 16 residues long. Losses at the gene ends were 0 bases for V and 3 bases for J; bases not matched to a gene: 5. CDR1 and CDR2 (germline): LGHNA, YNFKEQ.

The chain is built from TRBV19 and TRBJ2-2; 9 bases align to TRBD1. Germline CDR1 is LNHDA and CDR2 is SQIVND (reference sequence). The V and J ends lost 3 bases and 6 bases, in that order; junction bases with no gene match: 8. The CDR3 runs 16 residues. CDR3 bases: TGTGCCAGTAGTATGTGGGGACAGGGTAGCTCCGGGGAGCTGTTTTTT. This gives the protein CASSMWGQGSSGELFF.

CDR3 DNA sequence: TGTGCCAGCAGCGTAGTTAGTCGTGGCGGGGGGGCCGATGAGCAGTTCTTC. This translates into CASSVVSRGGGADEQFF. The rearrangement uses TRBV9 and TRBJ2-1; TRBD2 aligns across 9 bases. The CDR3 has 17 amino acids. The V gene end was trimmed by 0 bases and the J gene end by 8 bases; junction bases not matched to a gene: 12. Per germline, CDR1 SGDLS and CDR2 YYNGEE.

This chain connects TRBV5-6 to TRBJ1-1; 10 bases map to TRBD1. V was pared by 4 bases and J by 1 base, with 1 base of the junction left unmatched. This CDR3 comprises 14 residues. Germline V gene lookup returns CDR1 SGHDT and CDR2 YYEEEE. This chain's CDR3 is CASSRDRGNTEAFF. The CDR3 DNA is TGTGCCAGCAGCCGGGACAGGGGGAACACTGAAGCTTTCTTT.

This clone appeared many times. CDR3 protein: CASSLLGQNSPLHF. The CDR3 DNA is TGTGCCAGCAGCCTCCTGGGGCAAAATTCACCCCTCCACTTT. The chain recombines TRBV5-6 with TRBJ1-6; D possibly corresponds to TRBD1 (5 bases). Germline assignment: CDR1 SGHDT and CDR2 YYEEEE. V was pared by 4 bases and J by 7 bases, with 12 bases between. This CDR3 region has 14 residues.

In its sample, this clone was seen a few times. This sequence joins TRBV30 and TRBJ1-1; D gene ambiguous. The CDR3 is made up of 15 amino acids. From germline, CDR1 is GTSNPN and CDR2 SVGIG (reference sequence). Trimming pared 3 bases from V and 8 bases from J, leaving 22 bases between. The CDR3 spells CAWREDGGKVREAFF. The CDR3 bases are TGTGCCTGGAGGGAGGATGGAGGGAAGGTTCGGGAAGCTTTCTTT.

V is TRBV6-6 and J is TRBJ1-2; D not certain. The CDR3 covers 15 residues. Germline loops: CDR1 MNHNY, CDR2 SVGAGI (reference sequence). Trimming took 5 bases from V and 8 from J, leaving 21 bases between them. As DNA, the CDR3 is TGTGCCAGCAGTCAAGTTCCGGGGAGTTTGGGAGGCTACACCTTC. Amino acid sequence: CASSQVPGSLGGYTF.

V is TRBV19 and J is TRBJ1-3; D unclear. The CDR3 sequence is 15 residues long. V lost 0 bases, J lost 8 bases, and 14 bases lay in between. The germline V gene encodes CDR1 LNHDA and CDR2 SQIVND (reference sequence). The DNA for the CDR3 is TGTGCCAGTAGTATAGATCTCGCGGGTAGGGACACCATATATTTT. This translates into CASSIDLAGRDTIYF.

In this sample, this clone turned up a few times. The genes are TRBV6-5 and TRBJ2-2; the D is unclear. V was trimmed by 2 bases and J by 1 base, leaving 5 bases between them. CDR1 MNHEY and CDR2 SVGAGI come from the germline V gene. This CDR3 region has 14 residues. CDR3 region: CASSYHGNTGELFF. The CDR3 nucleotides are TGTGCCAGCAGTTACCACGGGAACACCGGGGAGCTGTTTTTT.

The chain has TRBV3-1 (or the pseudogene TRBV3-2) and TRBJ1-2, with 8 bases lining up with TRBD1. The CDR3 consists of 16 residues. Germline values: CDR1 LGHDT, CDR2 YNNKEL (reference sequence). V lost 1 base, J lost 7 bases, and 11 bases stayed unmatched. CDR3 bases: TGTGCCAGCAGCCAAGGGACCGCCGACAGGGGAGGTGGCTACACCTTC. As protein: CASSQGTADRGGGYTF.

This clone was recorded a few times. The chain recombines TRBV4-1 with TRBJ2-7, with D maybe TRBD1 (7 bases). The CDR3 has 15 amino acids. Germline V gene data show CDR1 as MGHRA and CDR2 as YSYEKL. Trimming shortened V by 4 bases and J by 5 bases, and 18 bases separated the two germline ends. CDR3 region: CASSPGARGMNEQYF. The CDR3 nucleotides are TGCGCCAGCAGCCCGGGGGCCAGGGGGATGAACGAGCAGTACTTC.

The chain links TRBV2 to TRBJ1-5, with D perhaps matching TRBD1 (5 bases). The CDR3 length is 15 residues. Between the trimmed V and J ends, which lost 6 bases and 4 bases, there was a span of 16 bases. Germline CDR1 is SNHLY and CDR2 is FYNNEI. The CDR3 sequence is CASRLDNQGNQPQHF. CDR3 coding DNA: TGTGCCAGCAGACTGGACAACCAAGGGAATCAGCCCCAGCATTTT.

V gene TRBV19 combines with J gene TRBJ1-6; 7 bases line up with TRBD1. The CDR3 runs to 12 residues. Trimming cost V 5 bases and J 10 bases; bases outside gene matches: 2. Germline V gene lookup returns CDR1 LNHDA and CDR2 SQIVND (reference sequence). This CDR3 reads CASSDRASPLHF. CDR3 nucleotide sequence: TGTGCCAGTAGTGACAGGGCATCACCCCTCCACTTT.

This clone appeared once. V and J are TRBV3-1 (or the pseudogene TRBV3-2) and TRBJ2-2; 11 bases map to TRBD1. The CDR3 totals 16 residues. Germline CDR1 and CDR2: LGHDT and YNNKEL (reference sequence). V dropped 6 bases and J dropped 4; count of bases not matched to a gene: 7. CDR3 sequence reads: CASRTWDRGTTGELFF. CDR3 DNA: TGTGCCAGCAGAACATGGGACAGGGGGACCACCGGGGAGCTGTTTTTT.

V and J are TRBV7-2 and TRBJ2-1, with TRBD2 matching over 7 bases. Trimming removed 1 base from V and 6 bases from J; junction bases left unmatched: 6. The germline CDR1 and CDR2 sequences are SGHTA and FQGNSA. The CDR3 sequence is 15 residues long. In DNA, the CDR3 is TGTGCCAGCAGCTTAGGCTGGGGGGGGTTCAATGAGCAGTTCTTC. Protein sequence: CASSLGWGGFNEQFF.

The chain recombines TRBV6-5 with TRBJ1-2; 10 bases align to TRBD1. Trimming cost V 6 bases and J 8 bases; bases outside gene matches: 6. CDR1 and CDR2 from the germline V gene are MNHEY and SVGAGI. The CDR3 spans 13 residues. This CDR3 is CASRGQGIGGYTF. CDR3 coding DNA: TGTGCCAGCAGGGGACAGGGGATCGGCGGCTACACCTTC.

This clone appeared once. This chain connects TRBV3-1 (or the pseudogene TRBV3-2) to TRBJ1-1, with 9 bases lining up with TRBD1. Germline lookup yields CDR1 LGHDT and CDR2 YNNKEL (reference sequence). V was pared by 4 bases and J by 1 base, with 16 bases of the junction left unmatched. CDR3 length: 19 amino acids. CDR3 DNA sequence: TGTGCCAGCAGCCTCACCATCCTTTCCGGACAGGGGTGGAACACTGAAGCTTTCTTT. Translated, it gives CASSLTILSGQGWNTEAFF.

The chain links TRBV6-2 or TRBV6-3 to TRBJ2-3; weak D call: TRBD2 (6 bases). Trimming removed 1 base at V and 2 bases at J, with 10 bases between. Germline values: CDR1 MNHEY, CDR2 SVGEGT. This CDR3 is built from 15 residues. The CDR3 DNA reads TGTGCCAGCAGTTACTGGCGGGGCCCCACAGATACGCAGTATTTT. Translation gives CASSYWRGPTDTQYF.

The chain has TRBV11-2 and TRBJ1-1; no firm D call. Germline V gene data show CDR1 as SGHAT and CDR2 as FQNNGV. This CDR3 spans 11 amino acids. With 3 bases removed from V and 10 bases from J, the gap between germline ends came to 9 bases. DNA of the CDR3: TGTGCCAGCAGCTTGAGGTTGACAGCTTTCTTT. Protein: CASSLRLTAFF. Variable domain in full (rest from reference TRBV11-2 and TRBJ1-1): EAGVAQSPRYKIIEKRQSVAFWCNPISGHATLYWYQQILGQGPKLLIQFQNNGVVDDSQLPKDRFSAERLKGVDSTLKIQPAKLEDSAVYLCASSLRLTAFFGQGTRLTVV.

The chain carries TRBV6-6 and TRBJ1-1; possible D gene TRBD1, 6 bases. Trimming cost V 6 bases and J 5 bases, with 13 bases left between them. Germline V gene data show CDR1 as MNHNY and CDR2 as SVGAGI (reference sequence). The CDR3 contains 13 residues. The DNA of the CDR3 is TGTGCCAGCAGCCCCCGGGACAAAACTGAAGCTTTCTTT. Protein product: CASSPRDKTEAFF.

The V and J genes are TRBV5-6 and TRBJ1-2; 7 bases are shared with TRBD1. Germline lookup yields CDR1 SGHDT and CDR2 YYEEEE. V was clipped by 0 bases and J by 4 bases; unmatched bases: 0. The CDR3 is 13 amino acids. The CDR3 protein is CASSLAGGYGYTF. CDR3 in DNA: TGTGCCAGCAGCTTGGCAGGGGGCTATGGCTACACCTTC.

The chain employs TRBV5-1 and TRBJ1-1; TRBD1 might be the D (5 bases). The CDR3 length is 15 residues. In germline, CDR1 is SGHRS, CDR2 YFSETQ. V dropped 4 bases and J dropped 0 bases, with 13 bases sitting between them. The DNA for the CDR3 is TGCGCCAGCAGCCCGCCCTCGACAGTGAACACTGAAGCTTTCTTT. Protein product: CASSPPSTVNTEAFF.

The chain couples TRBV5-1 to TRBJ2-5, with TRBD2 as a possible D gene (5 bases). The length of the CDR3 is 16 residues. Trimming removed 0 bases at V and 1 base at J, with 13 bases between. Germline V gene data show CDR1 as SGHRS and CDR2 as YFSETQ. The DNA for the CDR3 is TGCGCCAGCAGCTTGGGACTAATAGCGACCCAAGAGACCCAGTACTTC. It encodes CASSLGLIATQETQYF. The full variable domain, rest sourced from reference TRBV5-1 and TRBJ2-5, is KAGVTQTPRYLIKTRGQQVTLSCSPISGHRSVSWYQQTPGQGLQFLFEYFSETQRNKGNFPGRFSGRQFSNSRSEMNVSTLELGDSALYLCASSLGLIATQETQYFGPGTRLLVL.

J is TRBJ2-7 and V is TRBV21-1; whether TRBD1, the table's D call, matches the DNA was not checked. TRBV21-1 is a pseudogene segment. This CDR3 spans 18 amino acids. The CDR3 here is CASSKVPPDRGVRNEQYF. The DNA for the CDR3 is TGTGCCAGCAGCAAAGTCCCCCCCGACAGGGGGGTAAGAAACGAGCAGTACTTC.